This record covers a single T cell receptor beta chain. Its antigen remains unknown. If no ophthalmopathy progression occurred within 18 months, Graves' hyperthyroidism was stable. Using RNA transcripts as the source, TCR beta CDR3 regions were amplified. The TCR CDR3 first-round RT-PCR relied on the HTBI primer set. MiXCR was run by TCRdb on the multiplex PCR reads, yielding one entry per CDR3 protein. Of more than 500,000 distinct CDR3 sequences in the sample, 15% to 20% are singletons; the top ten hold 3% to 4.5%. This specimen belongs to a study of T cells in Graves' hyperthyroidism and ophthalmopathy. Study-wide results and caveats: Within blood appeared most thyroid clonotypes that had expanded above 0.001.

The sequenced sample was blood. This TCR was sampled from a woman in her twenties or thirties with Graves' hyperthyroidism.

CDR3 nucleotide sequence: TGTGCCAGCAGCCTGACTGGGGGAGCAAGTGAGCAGTACTTC. This encodes CASSLTGGASEQYF. This rearrangement joins TRBV5-4 to TRBJ2-1; D may be TRBD1 or TRBD2 (5 bases each). Near its end, the DNA agrees better with TRBJ2-7, so the J call may be wrong. The CDR3 contains 14 residues. Germline-derived CDR1 and CDR2 are SGHNT and YYREEE (reference sequence).